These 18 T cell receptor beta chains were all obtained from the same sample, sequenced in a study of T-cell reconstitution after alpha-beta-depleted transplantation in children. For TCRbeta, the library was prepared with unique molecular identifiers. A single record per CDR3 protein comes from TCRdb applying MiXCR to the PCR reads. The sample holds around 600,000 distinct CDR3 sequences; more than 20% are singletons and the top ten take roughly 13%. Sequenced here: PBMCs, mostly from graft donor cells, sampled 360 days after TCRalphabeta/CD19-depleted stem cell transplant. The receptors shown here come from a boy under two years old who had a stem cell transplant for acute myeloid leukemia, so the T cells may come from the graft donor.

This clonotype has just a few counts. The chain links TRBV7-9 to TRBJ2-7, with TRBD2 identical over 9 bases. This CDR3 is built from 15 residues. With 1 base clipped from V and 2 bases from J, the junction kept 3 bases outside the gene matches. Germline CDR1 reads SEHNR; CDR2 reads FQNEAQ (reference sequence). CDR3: CASSLEVAGAYEQYV. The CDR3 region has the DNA TGTGCCAGCAGCTTAGAGGTAGCGGGGGCCTACGAGCAGTACGTC.

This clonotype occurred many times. The CDR3 here is CASSKGSYNEQFF. CDR3 sequence (DNA): TGTGCCAGCAGTAAAGGGTCCTACAATGAGCAGTTCTTC. The rearrangement joins TRBV28 to TRBJ2-1; D remains ambiguous. The CDR3 has 13 residues. V lost 5 bases and J 1 base, leaving 6 bases between the germline ends. Germline-derived CDR1 and CDR2 are MDHEN and SYDVKM. Using reference TRBV28 and TRBJ2-1 for the parts outside the CDR3, the full variable domain is DVKVTQSSRYLVKRTGEKVFLECVQDMDHENMFWYRQDPGLGLRLIYFSYDVKMKEKGDIPEGYSVSREKKERFSLILESASTNQTSMYLCASSKGSYNEQFFGPGTRLTVL.

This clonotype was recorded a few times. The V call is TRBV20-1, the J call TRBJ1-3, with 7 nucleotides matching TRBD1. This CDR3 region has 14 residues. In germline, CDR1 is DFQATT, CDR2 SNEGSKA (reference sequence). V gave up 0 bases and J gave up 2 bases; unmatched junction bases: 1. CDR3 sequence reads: CSAREQGPGNTIYF. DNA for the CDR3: TGCAGTGCTAGAGAACAGGGGCCTGGAAACACCATATATTTT.

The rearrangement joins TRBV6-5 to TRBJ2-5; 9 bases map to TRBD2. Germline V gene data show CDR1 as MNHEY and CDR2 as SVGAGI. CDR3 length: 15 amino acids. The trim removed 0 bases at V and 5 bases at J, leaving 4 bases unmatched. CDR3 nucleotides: TGTGCCAGCAGTTACTCGCGGGGGGGAGACGAGACCCAGTACTTC. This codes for CASSYSRGGDETQYF.

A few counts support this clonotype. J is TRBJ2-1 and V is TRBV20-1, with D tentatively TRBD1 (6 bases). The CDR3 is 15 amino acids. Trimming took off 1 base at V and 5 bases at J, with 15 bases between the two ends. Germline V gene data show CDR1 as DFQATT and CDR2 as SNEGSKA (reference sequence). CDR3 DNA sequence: TGCAGTGCTAGAGCGATGGGGGCTCCCCACAATGAGCAGTTCTTC. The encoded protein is CSARAMGAPHNEQFF.

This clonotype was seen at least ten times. The CDR3 nucleotides are TGCAGTGCTAGAGCCCCTTTAGGGGGACAAGAGACCCAGTACTTC. This sequence encodes CSARAPLGGQETQYF. The chain carries TRBV20-1 and TRBJ2-5; possibly TRBD1 for D (6 bases). This CDR3 is built from 15 residues. V was trimmed by 1 base and J by 2 bases, leaving 14 bases between them. The germline V gene encodes CDR1 DFQATT and CDR2 SNEGSKA (reference sequence).

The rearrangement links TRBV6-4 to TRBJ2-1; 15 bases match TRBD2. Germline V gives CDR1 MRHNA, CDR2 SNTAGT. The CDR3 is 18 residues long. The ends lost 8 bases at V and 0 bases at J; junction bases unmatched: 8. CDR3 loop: CASPGTSGGRSSYNEQFF. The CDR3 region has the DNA TGTGCCAGCCCCGGGACTAGCGGGGGGAGGAGCTCCTACAATGAGCAGTTCTTC.

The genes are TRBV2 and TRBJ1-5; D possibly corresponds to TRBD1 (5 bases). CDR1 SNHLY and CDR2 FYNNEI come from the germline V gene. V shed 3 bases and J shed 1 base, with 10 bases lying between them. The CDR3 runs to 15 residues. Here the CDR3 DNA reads TGTGCCAGCAGTGATGAGGGGCCGAGCAATCAGCCCCAGCATTTT. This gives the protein CASSDEGPSNQPQHF.

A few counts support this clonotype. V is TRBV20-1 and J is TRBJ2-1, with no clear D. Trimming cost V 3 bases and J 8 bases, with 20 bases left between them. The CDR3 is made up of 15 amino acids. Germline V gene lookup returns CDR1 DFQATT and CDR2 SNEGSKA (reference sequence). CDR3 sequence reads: CSASTRHEKRDEQFF. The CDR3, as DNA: TGCAGTGCTAGCACCAGACACGAAAAACGGGATGAGCAGTTCTTC.

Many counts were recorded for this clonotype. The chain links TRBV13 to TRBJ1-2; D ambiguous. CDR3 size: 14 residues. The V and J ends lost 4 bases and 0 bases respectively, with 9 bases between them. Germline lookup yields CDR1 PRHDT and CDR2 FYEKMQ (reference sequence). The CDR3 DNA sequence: TGTGCCAGCAGCTCTCAGTTTACTAACTATGGCTACACCTTC. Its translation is CASSSQFTNYGYTF.

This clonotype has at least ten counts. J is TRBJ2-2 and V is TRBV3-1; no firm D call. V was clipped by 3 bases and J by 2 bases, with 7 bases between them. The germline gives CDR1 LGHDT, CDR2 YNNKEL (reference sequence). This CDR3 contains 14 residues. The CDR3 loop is CASSQGRNTGELFF. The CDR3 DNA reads TGTGCCAGCAGCCAGGGTCGTAACACCGGGGAGCTGTTTTTT.

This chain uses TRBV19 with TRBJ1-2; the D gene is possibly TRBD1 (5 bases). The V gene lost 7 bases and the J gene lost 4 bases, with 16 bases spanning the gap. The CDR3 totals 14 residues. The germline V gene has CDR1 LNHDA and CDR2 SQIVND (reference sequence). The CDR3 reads CASTNRDGPYGYTF. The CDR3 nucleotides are TGTGCCAGTACCAACCGGGACGGTCCCTATGGCTACACCTTC. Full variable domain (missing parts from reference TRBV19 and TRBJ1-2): DGGITQSPKYLFRKEGQNVTLSCEQNLNHDAMYWYRQDPGQGLRLIYYSQIVNDFQKGDIAEGYSVSREKKESFPLTVTSAQKNPTAFYLCASTNRDGPYGYTFGSGTRLTVV.

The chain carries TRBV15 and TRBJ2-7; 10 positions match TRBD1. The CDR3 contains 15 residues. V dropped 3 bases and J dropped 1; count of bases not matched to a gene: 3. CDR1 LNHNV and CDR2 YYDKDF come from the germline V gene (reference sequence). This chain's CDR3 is CATSSPGQGSYEQYF. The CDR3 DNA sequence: TGTGCCACCAGCAGTCCGGGACAGGGGTCCTACGAGCAGTACTTC.

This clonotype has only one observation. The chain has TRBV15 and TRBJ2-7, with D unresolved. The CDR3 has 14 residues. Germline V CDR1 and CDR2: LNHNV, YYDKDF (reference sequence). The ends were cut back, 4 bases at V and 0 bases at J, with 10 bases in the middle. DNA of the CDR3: TGTGCCACCAGCACGGCCGGAAGCTCCTACGAGCAGTACTTC. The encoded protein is CATSTAGSSYEQYF. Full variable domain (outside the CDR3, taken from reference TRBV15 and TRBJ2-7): DAMVIQNPRYQVTQFGKPVTLSCSQTLNHNVMYWYQQKSSQAPKLLFHYYDKDFNNEADTPDNFQSRRPNTSFCFLDIRSPGLGDTAMYLCATSTAGSSYEQYFGPGTRLTVT.

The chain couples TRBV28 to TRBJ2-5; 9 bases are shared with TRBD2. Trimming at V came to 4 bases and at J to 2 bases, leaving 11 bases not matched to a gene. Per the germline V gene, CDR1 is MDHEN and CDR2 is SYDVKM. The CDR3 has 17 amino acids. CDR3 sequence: CASSSGLPSGKQETQYF. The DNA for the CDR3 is TGTGCCAGCAGTTCGGGCCTCCCTAGCGGGAAACAAGAGACCCAGTACTTC.

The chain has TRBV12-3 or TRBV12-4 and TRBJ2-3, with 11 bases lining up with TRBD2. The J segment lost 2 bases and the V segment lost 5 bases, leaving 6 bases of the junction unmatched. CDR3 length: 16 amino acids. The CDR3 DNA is TGTGCCAGCAGTCCGACTAGCGGGGTCGTCACAGATACGCAGTATTTT. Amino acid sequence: CASSPTSGVVTDTQYF.

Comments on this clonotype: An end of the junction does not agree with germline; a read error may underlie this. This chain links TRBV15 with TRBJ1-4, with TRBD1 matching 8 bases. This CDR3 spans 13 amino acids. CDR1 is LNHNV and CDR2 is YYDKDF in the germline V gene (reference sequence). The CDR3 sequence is CATSRDPGGYLVF. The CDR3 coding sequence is TGTGCCACCAGCAGAGACCCAGGGGGCTACCTGGTTTTT.

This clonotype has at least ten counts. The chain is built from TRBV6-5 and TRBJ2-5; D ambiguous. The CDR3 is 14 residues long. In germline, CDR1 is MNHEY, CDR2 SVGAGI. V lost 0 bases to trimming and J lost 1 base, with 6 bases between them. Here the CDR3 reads CASSYSGPQETQYF. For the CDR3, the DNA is TGTGCCAGCAGTTACTCAGGGCCCCAAGAGACCCAGTACTTC.